Below are 15 T cell receptor beta chains sequenced from a single sample in a study of cytomegalovirus exposure and HLA in healthy donors. The PCR used 60 Vbeta and 13 Jbeta primers. Profiled with immunoSEQ multiplex PCR; TCRdb holds only in-frame clones, not every one. The sample's table shows 200,000 to 250,000 clones. Sequencing was carried out using PBMCs. The receptors derive from a woman under 40 in good health and CMV-seropositive.

The J gene is TRBJ2-3, the V gene TRBV7-9; D unresolved. Germline V gene data show CDR1 as SEHNR and CDR2 as FQNEAQ (reference sequence). CDR3 length: 14 amino acids. The V and J ends lost 2 bases and 3 bases respectively, with 9 bases between them. In DNA, the CDR3 is TGTGCCAGCAGCTTATTGGGCGCGACAGATACGCAGTATTTT. It yields the protein CASSLLGATDTQYF.

This chain's CDR3 is CASSARLLSTDTQYF. The DNA for the CDR3 is TGTGCCAGCAGCGCCCGCCTACTTTCCACAGATACGCAGTATTTT. The chain recombines TRBV7-6 with TRBJ2-3; D is unresolved. The V end lost 5 bases, the J end lost 2 bases, and 14 bases lay between the germline ends. This CDR3 is built from 15 residues. Germline V gene sequence: CDR1 SGHVS, CDR2 FNYEAQ.

To note about this clone: Other DNA sequences in the same sample also yield this CDR3. The rearrangement joins TRBV28 to TRBJ2-7, with a tentative D call TRBD1 (6 bases). Trimming left V 5 bases short and J 2 bases short, with 10 bases between. From germline, CDR1 is MDHEN and CDR2 SYDVKM. The CDR3 has 13 amino acids. The CDR3 DNA is TGTGCCAGCAGTCCCGGACAGACCTACGAGCAGTACTTC. The encoded protein is CASSPGQTYEQYF.

The chain has TRBV7-2 and TRBJ2-3, with no clear D. This CDR3 has 14 residues. The germline V and J ends were trimmed by 5 bases and 2 bases, with 11 bases remaining between them. Germline V gene sequence: CDR1 SGHTA, CDR2 FQGNSA. The CDR3 loop is CASSLRLHTDTQYF. The CDR3 nucleotides read TGTGCCAGCAGCCTGCGACTTCACACAGATACGCAGTATTTT. The whole variable domain, filled in from reference TRBV7-2 and TRBJ2-3, reads GAGVSQSPSNKVTEKGKDVELRCDPISGHTALYWYRQSLGQGLEFLIYFQGNSAPDKSGLPSDRFSAERTGGSVSTLTIQRTQQEDSAVYLCASSLRLHTDTQYFGPGTRLTVL.

The V gene is TRBV21-1, the J gene TRBJ2-2; the D segment call TRBD1 is taken from the table without a DNA check. TRBV21-1 is shown as a pseudogene. The CDR3 is made up of 14 amino acids. CDR3 sequence: CASSSYRRTGELFF. CDR3 coding DNA: TGTGCCAGCAGCAGTTACAGGAGAACCGGGGAGCTGTTTTTT.

The chain employs TRBV6-6 and TRBJ2-3; weak D call: TRBD1 (5 bases). V was pared by 5 bases and J by 5 bases, with 17 bases between. CDR1 and CDR2 from the germline V gene are MNHNY and SVGAGI (reference sequence). The CDR3 is made up of 15 amino acids. The CDR3 reads CASSPTTEEQDTQYF. The CDR3 region has the DNA TGTGCCAGCAGTCCGACGACAGAGGAACAAGATACGCAGTATTTT.

The chain employs TRBV27 and TRBJ1-4, with D possibly TRBD1 on 6 matching bases. CDR3 length equals 16 residues. Trimming cost V 5 bases and J 3 bases, with 16 bases left between them. CDR1 is MNHEY, CDR2 SMNVEV, per germline (reference sequence). CDR3 nucleotide sequence: TGTGCCAGCAGTGCGTTACACAGGGCACCTAATGAAAAACTGTTTTTT. Translated: CASSALHRAPNEKLFF. The entire variable domain, with the rest obtained from reference TRBV27 and TRBJ1-4, is as follows: EAQVTQNPRYLITVTGKKLTVTCSQNMNHEYMSWYRQDPGLGLRQIYYSMNVEVTDKGDVPEGYKVSRKEKRNFPLILESPSPNQTSLYFCASSALHRAPNEKLFFGSGTQLSVL.

The rearrangement uses TRBV18 and TRBJ1-1; D is unresolved. V was shortened by 6 bases and J by 4 bases, with 12 bases between the two germline ends. The CDR3 length is 13 residues. Germline V gene data show CDR1 as KGHSH and CDR2 as LQKENI. DNA for the CDR3: TGTGCCAGCTCCGCGGAACCCCTCACTGAAGCTTTCTTT. It encodes CASSAEPLTEAFF.

This chain connects TRBV6-1 to TRBJ1-4; weak D call: TRBD1 (6 bases). Looked up from germline, CDR1 is MNHNS and CDR2 is SASEGT. V lost 4 bases and J 6 bases, leaving 12 bases between the germline ends. CDR3 length equals 14 residues. The CDR3 reads CASSVATGHEKLFF. The CDR3 DNA reads TGTGCCAGCAGTGTGGCCACAGGGCATGAAAAACTGTTTTTT.

The chain employs TRBV19 and TRBJ2-3, with 9 positions matching TRBD2. Germline V gene data show CDR1 as LNHDA and CDR2 as SQIVND (reference sequence). The V segment lost 4 bases and the J segment 5 bases; nucleotides outside the gene matches: 7. This CDR3 spans 15 amino acids. CDR3 sequence reads: CASSTPGAGGDTQYF. CDR3 DNA sequence: TGTGCCAGTAGTACCCCGGGAGCGGGGGGAGATACGCAGTATTTT.

The rearrangement joins TRBV4-3 to TRBJ2-7, with TRBD1 identical over 9 bases. The CDR3 has 15 amino acids. Germline V gene lookup returns CDR1 LGHNA and CDR2 YSLEER. Losses at the gene ends were 0 bases for V and 3 bases for J; bases not matched to a gene: 3. CDR3: CASSQEGQGFYEQYF. The CDR3 coding sequence is TGCGCCAGCAGCCAAGAAGGACAGGGGTTCTACGAGCAGTACTTC.

The CDR3 DNA reads as TGTGCCAGCAGCCCGCGGGGCGGAGGGAATCAGCCCCAGCATTTT. Its translation: CASSPRGGGNQPQHF. The V and J genes are TRBV5-8 and TRBJ1-5; TRBD1 might be the D (5 bases). V was trimmed by 4 bases and J by 4 bases, leaving 15 bases between them. Germline CDR1 SGHTS, CDR2 YDEGEE. This CDR3 spans 15 amino acids.

The J gene is TRBJ2-7, the V gene TRBV5-1, with D perhaps matching TRBD1 (6 bases). Trimming cost V 0 bases and J 3 bases, with 16 bases left between them. The CDR3 consists of 16 residues. CDR1 and CDR2 from the germline V gene are SGHRS and YFSETQ. CDR3 sequence reads: CASSLGRGLRGYEQYF. As DNA, the CDR3 is TGCGCCAGCAGCTTGGGCAGGGGATTAAGAGGCTACGAGCAGTACTTC.

Remarks on this clone: The sample has other DNA sequences that encode this CDR3 too. V usage is TRBV6-5 and J usage is TRBJ1-1, with TRBD1 identical over 9 bases. The trim removed 5 bases at V and 5 bases at J, leaving 6 bases unmatched. CDR3 length equals 14 residues. Per germline, CDR1 MNHEY and CDR2 SVGAGI. As DNA, the CDR3 is TGTGCCAGCAGTCTGACAGGGGGTGGAACTGAAGCTTTCTTT. This translates into CASSLTGGGTEAFF.

Here the CDR3 reads CASSVGPITSGGGRAYEQYF. The CDR3 DNA reads TGCGCCAGCAGCGTTGGGCCCATTACTAGCGGGGGGGGAAGGGCCTACGAGCAGTACTTC. The rearrangement uses TRBV4-3 and TRBJ2-5; 13 bases are shared with TRBD2. The DNA matches TRBJ2-7 better at its end, which makes the J call doubtful. This CDR3 has 20 residues. Germline values: CDR1 LGHNA, CDR2 YSLEER.